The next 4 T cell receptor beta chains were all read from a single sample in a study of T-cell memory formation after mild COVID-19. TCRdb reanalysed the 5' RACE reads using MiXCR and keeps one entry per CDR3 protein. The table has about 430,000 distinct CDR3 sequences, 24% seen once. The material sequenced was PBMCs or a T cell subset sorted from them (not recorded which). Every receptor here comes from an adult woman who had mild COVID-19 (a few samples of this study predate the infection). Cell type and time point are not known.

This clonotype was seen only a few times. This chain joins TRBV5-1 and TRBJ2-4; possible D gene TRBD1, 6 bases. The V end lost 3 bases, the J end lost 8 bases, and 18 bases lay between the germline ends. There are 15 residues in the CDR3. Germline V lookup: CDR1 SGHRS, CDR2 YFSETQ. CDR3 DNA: TGCGCCAGCAGCTCTGGGACAACCCATGGAGACATTCAGTACTTC. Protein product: CASSSGTTHGDIQYF.

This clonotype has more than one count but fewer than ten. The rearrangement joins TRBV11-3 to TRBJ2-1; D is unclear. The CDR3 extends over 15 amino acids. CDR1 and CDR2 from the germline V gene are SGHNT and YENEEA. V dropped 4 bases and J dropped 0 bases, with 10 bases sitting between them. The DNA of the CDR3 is TGTGCCAGCAGCTCAGGCGAGCTCTCCTACAATGAGCAGTTCTTC. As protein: CASSSGELSYNEQFF.

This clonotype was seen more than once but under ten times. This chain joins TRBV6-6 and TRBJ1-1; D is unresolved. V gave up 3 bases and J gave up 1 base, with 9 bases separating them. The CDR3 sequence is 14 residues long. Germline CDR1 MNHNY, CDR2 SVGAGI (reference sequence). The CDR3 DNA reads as TGTGCCAGCAGTTATCGGGGTGCGAACACTGAAGCTTTCTTT. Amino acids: CASSYRGANTEAFF.

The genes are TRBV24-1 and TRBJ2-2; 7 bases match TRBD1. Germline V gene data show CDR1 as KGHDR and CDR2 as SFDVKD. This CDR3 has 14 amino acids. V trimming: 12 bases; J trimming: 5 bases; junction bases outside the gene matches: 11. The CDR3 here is CAPRKGAETGELFF. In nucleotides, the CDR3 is TGTGCCCCGAGAAAGGGGGCAGAAACCGGGGAGCTGTTTTTT.